These 25 T cell receptor beta chains were sequenced from one sample in a study of post-analysis software for immune sequencing data. Study-level findings and limits: Patients used several TRBV segments, including TRBV5-6, TRBV5-1 and TRBV20-1, more often than controls.

Unique molecular identifiers had been added to the TCR beta cDNA libraries. TCRdb independently ran MiXCR on the PCR reads; one entry per CDR3 protein. The sample includes some 260,000 distinct CDR3 sequences, 35% to 45% of them seen just once. No antigen is known for these receptors. Sequencing was performed on blood. All receptors derive from a girl aged 5-17 years with multiple sclerosis.

The table lists this clonotype with many counts. This chain uses TRBV29-1 with TRBJ2-3; D might be TRBD1 (5 bases). This CDR3 region has 14 residues. The V and J ends lost 5 bases and 5 bases respectively, with 17 bases between them. CDR1 and CDR2 (germline): SQVTM, ANQGSEA. CDR3: CSVSARALRDTQYF. The CDR3, as DNA: TGCAGCGTTTCGGCCAGGGCCCTCAGAGATACGCAGTATTTT.

This chain connects TRBV5-1 to TRBJ2-1; 8 nucleotides align to TRBD1. Looked up from germline, CDR1 is SGHRS and CDR2 is YFSETQ. This CDR3 region has 16 residues. J gave up 4 bases and V 0 bases, and 6 bases lay outside the gene matches. CDR3 in amino acids: CASSLGQGALYNEQFF. In DNA, the CDR3 is TGCGCCAGCAGCTTGGGGCAGGGGGCCTTGTACAATGAGCAGTTCTTC. The variable domain in full, with the rest retrieved from reference TRBV5-1 and TRBJ2-1, is KAGVTQTPRYLIKTRGQQVTLSCSPISGHRSVSWYQQTPGQGLQFLFEYFSETQRNKGNFPGRFSGRQFSNSRSEMNVSTLELGDSALYLCASSLGQGALYNEQFFGPGTRLTVL.

This clonotype was seen a few times. The V call is TRBV15, the J call TRBJ1-2, with D perhaps TRBD1 (5 bases). Germline values: CDR1 LNHNV, CDR2 YYDKDF (reference sequence). This CDR3 has 14 residues. V gave up 0 bases and J gave up 9 bases, with 14 bases separating them. CDR3 DNA sequence: TGTGCCACCAGCAGAGATGGCCAGGGCGGGCGCTACACCTTC. It is translated as CATSRDGQGGRYTF.

This clonotype was observed many times. The rearrangement uses TRBV24-1 and TRBJ1-1, with a tentative D call TRBD1 (5 bases). Trimming removed 2 bases at V and 4 bases at J, with 13 bases between. CDR3 size: 15 residues. Per the germline V gene, CDR1 is KGHDR and CDR2 is SFDVKD. As DNA, the CDR3 is TGTGCCACCAGTGATTCCGCGGGACTGGGCACTGAAGCTTTCTTT. Translation gives CATSDSAGLGTEAFF.

This clonotype has ten or more counts. The chain links TRBV7-9 to TRBJ2-1, with unresolved D. The CDR3 is 12 residues long. Germline lookup yields CDR1 SEHNR and CDR2 FQNEAQ (reference sequence). V dropped 2 bases and J dropped 7 bases, with 6 bases sitting between them. CDR3 protein: CASSLLSNEQFF. CDR3 DNA sequence: TGTGCCAGCAGCTTACTTTCGAATGAGCAGTTCTTC.

For this clonotype: Being one base from a much bigger clone, this may be a read error. The chain couples TRBV3-1 to TRBJ2-5; D could derive from TRBD1 or TRBD2 (6 bases each). In germline, CDR1 is LGHDT, CDR2 YNNKEL (reference sequence). The CDR3 has 16 amino acids. Trimming left V 9 bases short and J 11 bases short, with 31 bases between. In DNA, the CDR3 is TGTGCCAGTAGGACGGGGGACAATCCGGCTCGGGTAGAGCAGTACTTC. It translates to CASRTGDNPARVEQYF.

In DNA form, the CDR3 reads TGTGCCAGCAGCCCCCTAAGGGGAATGAGGACCCAGTACTTC. Translation gives CASSPLRGMRTQYF. The V and J genes are TRBV7-8 and TRBJ2-5, with TRBD1 as a possible D gene (5 bases). V lost 5 bases and J 7 bases, leaving 17 bases between the germline ends. Germline V gene lookup returns CDR1 SGHVS and CDR2 FQNEAQ. CDR3 length: 14 residues.

On this clonotype itself: A read error is possible here, since a much larger clone lies one base away. The chain couples TRBV7-9 to TRBJ1-2; possibly TRBD1 for D (6 bases). The CDR3 extends over 11 amino acids. CDR1 is SEHNR, CDR2 FQNEAQ, per germline (reference sequence). CDR3 bases: TGTGCCAGCAGTCAGAGGGGGGGCTGCACCTTC. Protein product: CASSQRGGCTF.

V is TRBV4-1 and J is TRBJ1-1; D might be TRBD1 (5 bases). Germline V gene sequence: CDR1 MGHRA, CDR2 YSYEKL. Trimming removed 0 bases at V and 4 bases at J, with 12 bases between. The CDR3 is made up of 15 amino acids. CDR3 DNA: TGCGCCAGCAGCCAAGATGGGGGTTTTGGCACTGAAGCTTTCTTT. Translating it yields CASSQDGGFGTEAFF.

This clonotype was recorded at least ten times. V gene TRBV7-9 combines with J gene TRBJ2-1; 7 nucleotides line up with TRBD2. The CDR3 is 15 amino acids. The V gene's germline CDR1 is SEHNR and CDR2 FQNEAQ (reference sequence). The J segment lost 3 bases and the V segment lost 4 bases, leaving 6 bases of the junction unmatched. CDR3 region: CASSSSGKGYNEQFF. The CDR3 DNA follows: TGTGCCAGCAGCTCAAGCGGGAAGGGCTACAATGAGCAGTTCTTC.

The chain combines TRBV4-3 with TRBJ2-2; TRBD2 agrees at 10 bases. This CDR3 region has 18 residues. Germline V gene lookup returns CDR1 LGHNA and CDR2 YSLEER. Trimming took 4 bases from V and 4 from J; bases not matched to a gene: 12. CDR3 DNA: TGCGCCAGCAGCCTCCAGCGGGAGGGCCGAAGAGGCACCGGGGAGCTGTTTTTT. This sequence encodes CASSLQREGRRGTGELFF.

This clonotype was seen repeatedly, ten times or more. The chain carries TRBV5-6 and TRBJ2-4; D gene unclear. The length of the CDR3 is 17 residues. V was cut by 0 bases and J by 0 bases, with 13 bases left in between. Germline V gene data show CDR1 as SGHDT and CDR2 as YYEEEE. The CDR3 loop is CASSLVSGNLAKNIQYF. The CDR3 coding sequence is TGTGCCAGCAGCTTGGTTTCAGGAAACCTAGCCAAAAACATTCAGTACTTC. The complete variable domain, with remaining parts taken from reference TRBV5-6 and TRBJ2-4, reads DAGVTQSPTHLIKTRGQQVTLRCSPKSGHDTVSWYQQALGQGPQFIFQYYEEEERQRGNFPDRFSGHQFPNYSSELNVNALLLGDSALYLCASSLVSGNLAKNIQYFGAGTRLSVL.

This clonotype was recorded at least ten times. This rearrangement joins TRBV5-1 to TRBJ2-5, with TRBD1 matching 8 bases. This CDR3 comprises 14 residues. V lost 4 bases to trimming and J lost 4 bases; unmatched junction nucleotides: 6. CDR1 is SGHRS and CDR2 is YFSETQ in the germline V gene. The CDR3 loop reads CASSIGQGGETQYF. In DNA form, the CDR3 reads TGCGCCAGCAGCATCGGACAGGGTGGAGAGACCCAGTACTTC.

This clonotype has a count of ten or more. This chain connects TRBV7-9 to TRBJ2-1; 7 bases are shared with TRBD2. V gave up 10 bases and J gave up 3 bases; unmatched junction bases: 6. The CDR3 totals 13 residues. Germline lookup yields CDR1 SEHNR and CDR2 FQNEAQ (reference sequence). The DNA of the CDR3 is TGTGCCATTGGGGGGGGGGACTACAATGAGCAGTTCTTC. Translating it yields CAIGGGDYNEQFF. The whole variable domain, filled in from reference TRBV7-9 and TRBJ2-1, reads DTGVSQNPRHKITKRGQNVTFRCDPISEHNRLYWYRQTLGQGPEFLTYFQNEAQLEKSRLLSDRFSAERPKGSFSTLEIQRTEQGDSAMYLCAIGGGDYNEQFFGPGTRLTVL.

The chain is built from TRBV29-1 and TRBJ2-1, with D hard to call. This CDR3 region has 12 residues. CDR1 is SQVTM and CDR2 is ANQGSEA in the germline V gene. V lost 5 bases and J lost 4, with 9 bases in between. Written as DNA, the CDR3 is TGCAGCGTTAAGGGCACTTACAATGAGCAGTTCTTC. Its protein is CSVKGTYNEQFF.

The chain uses TRBV20-1 and TRBJ1-2; TRBD1 might be the D (6 bases). The CDR3 runs to 13 residues. The germline CDR1 and CDR2 sequences are DFQATT and SNEGSKA (reference sequence). V lost 4 bases to trimming and J lost 7 bases, with 16 bases between them. CDR3 region: CSATARGWRGYTF. Here the CDR3 DNA reads TGCAGTGCTACGGCCAGGGGATGGCGTGGCTACACCTTC.

Ten or more counts support this clonotype. This chain uses TRBV12-3 or TRBV12-4 with TRBJ2-1, with a weak D call TRBD2 (6 bases). CDR3 length equals 12 residues. V was trimmed by 5 bases and J by 9 bases, leaving 11 bases between them. The CDR3 DNA sequence: TGTGCCAGCAGTCGACTAGTAGGTGAGCAGTTCTTC. Its protein is CASSRLVGEQFF.

The genes are TRBV24-1 and TRBJ2-2, with no clear D. This CDR3 comprises 12 residues. The V and J ends lost 4 bases and 2 bases respectively, with 1 base between them. The V gene's germline CDR1 is KGHDR and CDR2 SFDVKD. CDR3 sequence (DNA): TGTGCCACCAGTGAAAACACCGGGGAGCTGTTTTTT. Its protein product is CATSENTGELFF.

This clonotype has ten or more counts. This chain links TRBV15 with TRBJ2-5; TRBD2 matches 10 bases. This CDR3 region has 15 residues. V was pared by 5 bases and J by 4 bases, with 7 bases of the junction left unmatched. The germline V gene encodes CDR1 LNHNV and CDR2 YYDKDF (reference sequence). CDR3 nucleotides: TGTGCCACCAGCTTAGCGGGAGGAGTAGGAGAGACCCAGTACTTC. It codes for CATSLAGGVGETQYF. Full variable domain (missing parts from reference TRBV15 and TRBJ2-5): DAMVIQNPRYQVTQFGKPVTLSCSQTLNHNVMYWYQQKSSQAPKLLFHYYDKDFNNEADTPDNFQSRRPNTSFCFLDIRSPGLGDTAMYLCATSLAGGVGETQYFGPGTRLLVL.

About this clonotype itself: This could be a read error, since a much larger clone is one nucleotide away. The V gene is TRBV6-4, the J gene TRBJ2-1; 9 bases align to TRBD2. The CDR3 is 16 amino acids. Per the germline V gene, CDR1 is MRHNA and CDR2 is SNTAGT. CDR3 sequence (DNA): TGTACCAGCAGTGATTTCCCCGCGGGAGGGGGTGGTGAGCAGTTCTTC. Its protein product is CTSSDFPAGGGGEQFF.

The chain uses TRBV10-1 and TRBJ2-3; D not certain. Per the germline V gene, CDR1 is WNHNN and CDR2 is SYGVQD (reference sequence). The CDR3 is made up of 12 amino acids. The V gene lost 8 bases and the J gene lost 0 bases, with 6 bases spanning the gap. DNA of the CDR3: TGCGCCAGCCAGGAGAGCACAGATACGCAGTATTTT. This translates into CASQESTDTQYF.

The V and J genes are TRBV7-9 and TRBJ2-7, with 7 positions matching TRBD2. The CDR3 loop spans 12 amino acids. V shed 7 bases, J shed 6 bases, and the junction held 6 bases outside the gene matches. Germline V CDR1 and CDR2: SEHNR, FQNEAQ (reference sequence). CDR3 DNA: TGTGCCAGCACCTCGGCGGGAGTCGAGCAGTACTTC. Translated, it gives CASTSAGVEQYF.

The table lists this clonotype with a few counts. The chain couples TRBV27 to TRBJ1-5; TRBD1 might be the D (5 bases). V lost 6 bases and J lost 4, with 10 bases in between. The CDR3 is 13 residues long. CDR1 MNHEY and CDR2 SMNVEV come from the germline V gene (reference sequence). As DNA, the CDR3 is TGTGCCAGCAGCCAAGGGGAGAATCAGCCCCAGCATTTT. It codes for CASSQGENQPQHF.

This clonotype was seen repeatedly, ten times or more. The chain employs TRBV12-3 or TRBV12-4 and TRBJ2-1; D is possibly TRBD2 (6 bases). V lost 0 bases, J lost 7 bases, and 10 bases lay in between. This CDR3 is built from 14 residues. Here the CDR3 reads CASSLAGGNNEQFF. The CDR3 nucleotides read TGTGCCAGCAGTTTAGCGGGGGGTAATAATGAGCAGTTCTTC.

The chain is built from TRBV20-1 and TRBJ2-1, with TRBD2 matching over 11 bases. This CDR3 has 14 residues. Germline V gene data show CDR1 as DFQATT and CDR2 as SNEGSKA (reference sequence). The CDR3 loop is CSASSGRTGTEQFF. The CDR3 nucleotides are TGCAGCGCCTCTAGCGGGAGGACGGGGACTGAGCAGTTCTTC.